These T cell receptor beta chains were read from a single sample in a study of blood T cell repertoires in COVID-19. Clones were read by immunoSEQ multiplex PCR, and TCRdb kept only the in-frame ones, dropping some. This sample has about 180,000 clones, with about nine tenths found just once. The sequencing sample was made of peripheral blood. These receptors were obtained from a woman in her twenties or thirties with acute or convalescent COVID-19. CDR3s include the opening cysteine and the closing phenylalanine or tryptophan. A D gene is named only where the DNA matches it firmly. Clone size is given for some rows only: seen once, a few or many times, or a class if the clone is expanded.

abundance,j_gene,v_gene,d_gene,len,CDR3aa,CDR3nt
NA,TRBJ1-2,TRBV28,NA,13,CASARGVGYGYTF,TGTGCCAGCGCCCGGGGGGTTGGCTATGGCTACACCTTC
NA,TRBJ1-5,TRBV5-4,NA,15,CASSFGPGVEQPQHF,NA
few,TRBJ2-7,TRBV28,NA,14,CASTLAGRNREQYF,TGTGCCAGCACCCTTGCGGGGCGCAATCGGGAGCAGTACTTC
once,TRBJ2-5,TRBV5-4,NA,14,CASSVPGTQETQYF,TGTGCCAGCAGCGTCCCGGGAACACAAGAGACCCAGTACTTC
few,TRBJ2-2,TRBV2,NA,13,CASSERGTGELFF,TGTGCCAGCAGTGAACGAGGGACCGGGGAGCTGTTTTTT
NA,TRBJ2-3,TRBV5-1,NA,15,CASRGGAWSTDTQYF,TGCGCCAGCAGGGGGGGGGCCTGGAGCACAGATACGCAGTATTTT
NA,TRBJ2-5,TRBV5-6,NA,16,CASSLAPGLVQETQYF,TGTGCCAGCAGCTTAGCTCCCGGTTTGGTCCAAGAGACCCAGTACTTC
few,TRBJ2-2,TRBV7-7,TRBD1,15,CASSLTSTGMGELFF,TGTGCTAGCAGCTTAACCTCGACAGGGATGGGGGAGCTGTTTTTT
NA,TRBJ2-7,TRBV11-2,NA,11,CASSPSYEQYF,TGTGCCAGCAGCCCATCCTACGAGCAGTACTTC
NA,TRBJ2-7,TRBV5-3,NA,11,CARSLSGEQYF,TGTGCCAGAAGCTTGAGCGGCGAGCAGTACTTC
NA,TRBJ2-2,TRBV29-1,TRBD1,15,CSVEEGTGGTGELFF,TGCAGCGTTGAAGAAGGGACAGGGGGAACCGGGGAGCTGTTTTTT
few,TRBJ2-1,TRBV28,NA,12,CASSKPGLEQFF,TGTGCCAGCAGCAAACCGGGACTGGAGCAGTTCTTC
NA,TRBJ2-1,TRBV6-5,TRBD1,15,CASSYRDRPVNEQFF,TGTGCCAGCAGCTACCGGGACAGGCCAGTCAATGAGCAGTTCTTC
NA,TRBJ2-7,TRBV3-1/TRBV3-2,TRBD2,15,CASFDATSGHYEQYF,TGTGCCAGCTTCGACGCGACTAGCGGCCACTACGAGCAGTACTTC
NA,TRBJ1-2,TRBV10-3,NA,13,CAIQGTPRSGYTF,TGTGCCATCCAGGGGACCCCCAGGAGTGGCTACACCTTC
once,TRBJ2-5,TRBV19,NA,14,CASGETGQMGTQYF,TGTGCCAGTGGAGAGACAGGTCAGATGGGGACCCAGTACTTC
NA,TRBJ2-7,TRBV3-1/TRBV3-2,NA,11,CASSQSYEQYF,TGTGCCAGCAGCCAGAGCTACGAGCAGTACTTC
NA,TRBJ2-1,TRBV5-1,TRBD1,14,CASSLQGARDEQFF,TGCGCCAGCAGCTTGCAGGGGGCCAGGGATGAGCAGTTCTTC
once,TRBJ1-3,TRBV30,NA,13,CAWSGTARNTIYF,TGTGCCTGGAGTGGGACAGCCAGAAACACCATATATTTT
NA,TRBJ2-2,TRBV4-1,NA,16,CASSQGGRTGVGELFF,TGCGCCAGCAGCCAAGGAGGTCGTACCGGGGTAGGGGAGCTGTTTTTT
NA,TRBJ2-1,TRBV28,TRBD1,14,CASSPGQGRNEQFF,TGTGCCAGCAGTCCTGGACAGGGAAGAAATGAGCAGTTCTTC
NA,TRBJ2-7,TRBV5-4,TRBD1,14,CASSRDRVEYEQYF,TGTGCCAGCAGCCGCGACAGGGTCGAATACGAGCAGTACTTC
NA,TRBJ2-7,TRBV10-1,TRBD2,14,CASSETSRPYEQYF,TGCGCCAGCAGCGAGACTAGCCGACCCTACGAGCAGTACTTC
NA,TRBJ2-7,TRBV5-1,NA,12,CASSDRGYEQYF,TGCGCCAGCAGCGACAGAGGCTACGAGCAGTACTTC
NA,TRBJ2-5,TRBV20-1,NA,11,CSPIEMRAQYF,TGCAGTCCTATCGAGATGAGGGCCCAGTACTTC
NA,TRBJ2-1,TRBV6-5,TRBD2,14,CASSFGLAGDEQFF,TGTGCCAGCAGTTTCGGACTAGCTGGGGATGAGCAGTTCTTC
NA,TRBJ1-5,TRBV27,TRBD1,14,CASSSKTGHQPQHF,TGTGCCAGCAGTTCCAAGACAGGGCATCAGCCCCAGCATTTT
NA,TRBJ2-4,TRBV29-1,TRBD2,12,CSVVGGSFIQYF,TGCAGCGTTGTCGGCGGGAGTTTCATTCAGTACTTC
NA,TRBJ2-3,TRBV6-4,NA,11,CASSEDSALVF,TGTGCCAGCAGTGAGGACAGCGCTTTAGTTTTT
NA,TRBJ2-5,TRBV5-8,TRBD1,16,CASSLAGTGPQETQYF,TGTGCCAGCAGCTTGGCCGGGACAGGACCCCAAGAGACCCAGTACTTC
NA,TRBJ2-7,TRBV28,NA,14,CASMSELPPYEQYF,TGTGCCAGCATGTCCGAACTGCCCCCCTACGAGCAGTACTTC
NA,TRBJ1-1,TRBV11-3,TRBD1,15,CASSSGGRSNTEAFF,TGTGCCAGCAGCTCAGGGGGACGATCGAACACTGAAGCTTTCTTT
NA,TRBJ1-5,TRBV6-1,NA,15,CASSEGARGNQPQHF,TGTGCCAGCAGTGAAGGGGCTCGGGGTAATCAGCCCCAGCATTTT
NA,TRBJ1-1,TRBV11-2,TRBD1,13,CASSPDRGTEAFF,TGTGCCAGCAGCCCCGACAGGGGCACTGAAGCTTTCTTT
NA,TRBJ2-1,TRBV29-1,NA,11,CSVEDLDEQFF,TGCAGCGTTGAAGACCTCGATGAGCAGTTCTTC
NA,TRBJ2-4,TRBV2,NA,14,CASSDTWTVNIQYF,TGTGCCAGCAGTGACACCTGGACAGTAAACATTCAGTACTTC
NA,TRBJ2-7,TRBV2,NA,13,CASSEGEVYEQYF,TGTGCCAGCAGTGAAGGCGAGGTCTACGAGCAGTACTTC
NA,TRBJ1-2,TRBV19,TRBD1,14,CASTPGQGSYGYTF,TGTGCCAGTACCCCGGGACAGGGGTCCTATGGCTACACCTTC
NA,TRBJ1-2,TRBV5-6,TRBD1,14,CASGDRGLDYGYTF,TGTGCCAGCGGGGACAGGGGTTTGGACTATGGCTACACCTTC
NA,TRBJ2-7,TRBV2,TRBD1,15,CASSGPGQELREQYF,TGTGCCAGCAGTGGCCCGGGACAGGAGCTTCGGGAGCAGTACTTC
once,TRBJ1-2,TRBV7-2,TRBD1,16,CASSSEPGQGLYGYTF,TGTGCCAGCAGCTCGGAGCCGGGACAGGGACTCTATGGCTACACCTTC
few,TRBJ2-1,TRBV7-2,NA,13,CASSTRTRNEQFF,TGTGCCAGCAGCACGAGGACACGCAATGAGCAGTTCTTC
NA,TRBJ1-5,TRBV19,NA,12,CASRRNNQPQHF,TGTGCCAGTCGGAGGAACAATCAGCCCCAGCATTTT
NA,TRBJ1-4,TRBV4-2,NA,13,CASSQDSGEKLFF,TGTGCCAGCAGCCAAGATTCGGGTGAAAAACTGTTTTTT
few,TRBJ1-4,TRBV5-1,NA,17,CASSLNPSGTLNEKLFF,TGCGCCAGCAGCTTGAATCCCTCCGGGACACTTAATGAAAAACTGTTTTTT
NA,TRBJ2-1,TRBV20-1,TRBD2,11,CRGTSYNEQFF,TGCAGAGGGACTAGTTACAATGAGCAGTTCTTC
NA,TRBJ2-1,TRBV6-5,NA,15,CASSLISYSYNEQFF,TGTGCCAGCAGTTTAATAAGCTACTCCTACAATGAGCAGTTCTTC
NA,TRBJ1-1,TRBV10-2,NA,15,CASRRERARGTEAFF,TGCGCCAGCAGGAGGGAGAGGGCCAGGGGCACTGAAGCTTTCTTT
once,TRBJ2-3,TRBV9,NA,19,CASSVGPYATGGVQDTQYF,TGTGCCAGCAGCGTAGGCCCGTACGCGACAGGTGGGGTTCAGGATACGCAGTATTTT
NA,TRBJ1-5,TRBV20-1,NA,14,CSASGHLSNQPQHF,TGCAGTGCTAGTGGGCACCTTAGCAATCAGCCCCAGCATTTT
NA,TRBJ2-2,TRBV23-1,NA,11,CASRRSGELFF,TGCGCCAGCAGGAGGTCCGGGGAGCTGTTTTTT
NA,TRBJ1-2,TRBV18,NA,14,CASSPSEEGYGYTF,TGTGCCAGCTCACCATCCGAGGAGGGCTATGGCTACACCTTC
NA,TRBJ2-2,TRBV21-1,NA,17,CASSKRTAAWDTGELFF,TGTGCCAGCAGCAAACGTACAGCCGCTTGGGACACCGGGGAGCTGTTTTTT
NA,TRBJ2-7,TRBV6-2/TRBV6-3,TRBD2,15,CASSYRTSGRYEQYF,TGTGCCAGCAGTTACCGGACTAGCGGGAGGTACGAGCAGTACTTC
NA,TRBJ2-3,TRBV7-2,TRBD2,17,CASSTYPGLAGADTQYF,TGTGCCAGCAGTACATACCCGGGACTAGCGGGAGCAGATACGCAGTATTTT